This paragraph covers one TCR beta chain sequence. These data belong to a study of blood T cell repertoires in COVID-19. Study overall: The United States, Italy and Spain were the sources of the acute and convalescent COVID-19 samples. PBMCs, B-cell-depleted T cells, or T cells provided the cDNA or gDNA that made up the material.

Original processing methods: Reference gene primer amplification gave estimated nucleated cell counts. The repertoire was sequenced with immunoSEQ multiplex PCR; TCRdb's copy has only in-frame clones and lacks some. That table supplies the V and J calls and clone size; D and trimming were determined from the DNA. The data hold some 100,000 clones, with about 89% observed a single time. J lost 8 bases, V lost 7 bases, and 11 bases had no gene match. CDR1 SEHNR and CDR2 FQNEAQ come from the germline V gene (reference sequence). The CDR3 length is 15 residues. The rearrangement joins TRBV7-9 to TRBJ1-2, with 12 bases that match TRBD1. The clonotype comes from a man aged 50-60 years with acute or convalescent COVID-19. The sequencing sample was made of peripheral blood. The CDR3 sequence: CASTPTGQGAVGYTF. CDR3 in DNA: TGTGCCAGCACCCCAACGGGACAGGGGGCGGTAGGCTACACCTTC.